These T cell receptor beta chains were read from a single sample in a study of T cell changes during pregnancy in multiple sclerosis. The repertoire was sequenced with immunoSEQ multiplex PCR; TCRdb's copy has only in-frame clones and lacks some. The sample yields about 53,000 clones, 90% seen once. Sequencing was performed on CD8+ T cells from peripheral blood mononuclear cells, taken before pregnancy. The receptors were gathered from a female donor with multiple sclerosis, enrolled in a pregnancy study. The CDR3 runs from the conserved cysteine through the conserved F or W. D genes are given only for firm matches. Clone size, where shown, is once, few, many, or a class for clones that have expanded.

v_call	d_call	clone_size	j_call	cdr3_aa	cdr3_nt
TRBV19	TRBD1	-	TRBJ1-6	CASSIIRDRGSPLHF	TGTGCCAGTAGTATTATCCGGGACAGAGGCTCACCCCTCCACTTT
TRBV19	TRBD2	-	TRBJ2-1	CASSTGLGDNEQFF	TGTGCCAGTAGTACGGGACTAGGGGACAATGAGCAGTTCTTC
TRBV27	TRBD1	few	TRBJ1-1	CASSFGDSFEAFF	TGTGCCAGCAGTTTTGGGGACAGCTTTGAAGCTTTCTTT
TRBV9	-	-	TRBJ2-7	CASSVQGLSSYEQYF	TGTGCCAGCAGCGTACAGGGGTTGAGCTCCTACGAGCAGTACTTC
TRBV27	TRBD2	-	TRBJ2-2	CASSLGGGAGGELFF	TGTGCCAGCAGTTTGGGCGGGGGGGCGGGCGGGGAGCTGTTTTTT
TRBV6-5	-	-	TRBJ1-2	CASSYSLYYGYTF	TGTGCCAGCAGTTACTCCCTTTACTATGGCTACACCTTC
TRBV15	-	-	TRBJ1-6	CATRTGTLFSPLHF	TGTGCCACCAGGACCGGGACATTATTTTCACCCCTCCACTTT
TRBV13	TRBD2	-	TRBJ2-1	CASRHRDYNEQFF	TGTGCCAGCAGGCACCGGGACTATAATGAGCAGTTCTTC
TRBV6-6	-	-	TRBJ1-2	CASSYPGDGYTF	TGTGCCAGCAGTTACCCGGGGGACGGCTACACCTTC
TRBV19	TRBD2	-	TRBJ2-2	CASCGTSGALGGELFF	TGTGCCAGTTGTGGGACTAGCGGGGCCTTAGGCGGGGAGCTGTTTTTT
TRBV5-6	-	once	TRBJ2-1	CASSLQYNEQFF	TGTGCCAGCAGCTTACAGTACAATGAGCAGTTCTTC
TRBV5-5	TRBD1	-	TRBJ1-2	CASSLVGQPSSNYGYTF	TGTGCCAGCAGCTTGGTGGGACAGCCATCTTCTAACTATGGCTACACCTTC
TRBV7-2	TRBD2	-	TRBJ2-3	CASSPGGVPGDTQYF	TGTGCCAGCAGCCCTGGGGGGGTACCCGGAGATACGCAGTATTTT
TRBV5-4	TRBD1	-	TRBJ2-1	CASSASTGGIFHEQFF	TGTGCCAGCAGCGCCTCCACAGGGGGCATATTCCATGAGCAGTTCTTC
TRBV7-8	-	-	TRBJ1-1	CASSPGGTEAFF	TGTGCCAGCAGCCCGGGGGGGACTGAAGCTTTCTTT
TRBV21-1	-	-	TRBJ1-4	CASSPPLRGSTNEKLFF	TGTGCCAGCAGCCCCCCCCTTAGGGGTTCAACTAATGAAAAACTGTTTTTT
TRBV6-6	TRBD1	-	TRBJ1-6	CASITTGTDNSPLHF	TGTGCCAGCATCACCACCGGGACAGATAATTCACCCCTCCACTTT
TRBV9	TRBD1	-	TRBJ1-1	CASSVAGGATSNTEAFF	TGTGCCAGCAGCGTAGCAGGGGGCGCAACCTCGAACACTGAAGCTTTCTTT
TRBV6-1	TRBD2	-	TRBJ2-7	CASSEAPTRGYPYEQYF	TGTGCCAGCAGTGAAGCCCCGACGCGGGGGTACCCCTACGAGCAGTACTTC
TRBV9	-	-	TRBJ1-2	CASSELGGGYTF	TGTGCCAGCAGCGAGCTAGGCGGTGGCTACACCTTC
TRBV5-1	-	-	TRBJ1-2	CASSLGTVDGYTF	TGCGCCAGCAGCTTGGGGACAGTGGATGGCTACACCTTC
TRBV11-2	-	-	TRBJ1-2	CASSLDYPPRGSYGYTF	TGTGCCAGCAGCTTAGATTACCCCCCGCGGGGGAGCTATGGCTACACCTTC
TRBV10-3	-	-	TRBJ2-1	CAIAEIGGTYNEQFF	TGTGCCATCGCTGAAATAGGGGGTACCTACAATGAGCAGTTCTTC
TRBV19	-	few	TRBJ1-1	CASSIVPGNTEAFF	TGTGCCAGTAGTATAGTTCCGGGGAACACTGAAGCTTTCTTT
TRBV7-2	TRBD1	-	TRBJ1-1	CASSSPGQGFEAFF	TGTGCCAGCAGCTCCCCCGGACAGGGTTTTGAAGCTTTCTTT
TRBV27	TRBD1	-	TRBJ1-1	CATRTGMMNTEAFF	TGTGCCACGAGGACAGGGATGATGAACACTGAAGCTTTCTTT
TRBV4-1	-	-	TRBJ1-1	CASSQDETDQNTEAFF	TGCGCCAGCAGCCAAGACGAGACAGACCAGAACACTGAAGCTTTCTTT
TRBV7-6	-	-	TRBJ2-7	CASSPPAAYEQYF	TGTGCCAGCAGCCCCCCGGCGGCCTACGAGCAGTACTTC
TRBV10-1	TRBD2	-	TRBJ2-5	CANQDYSLACVGGETQYF	TGCGCCAACCAGGACTACTCACTAGCGTGCGTGGGGGGGGAGACCCAGTACTTC
TRBV7-2	-	few	TRBJ1-6	CASSFSGDNSPLHF	TGTGCCAGCAGCTTTTCAGGGGATAATTCACCCCTCCACTTT
TRBV6-1	-	-	TRBJ2-3	CASIYTEHTDTQYF	TGTGCCAGCATTTATACCGAACACACAGATACGCAGTATTTT
TRBV6-5	-	-	TRBJ2-5	CASRATGTLRETQYF	TGTGCCAGCAGAGCCACAGGGACGTTGCGTGAGACCCAGTACTTC
TRBV6-5	-	-	TRBJ2-3	CASSPTGGTDTQYF	TGTGCCAGCAGTCCTACGGGGGGCACAGATACGCAGTATTTT
TRBV19	-	-	TRBJ1-1	CASSIRTVFYLNTEAFF	TGTGCCAGTAGTATAAGGACAGTCTTTTACCTGAACACTGAAGCTTTCTTT
TRBV6-1	TRBD2	-	TRBJ2-5	CASSVLAGGVQETQYF	TGTGCCAGCAGTGTTCTAGCGGGGGGGGTTCAAGAGACCCAGTACTTC
TRBV4-1	TRBD2	-	TRBJ2-3	CASSQGLAATDTQYF	TGCGCCAGCAGCCAAGGACTAGCAGCAACAGATACGCAGTATTTT
TRBV4-3	-	few	TRBJ1-1	CARGASLNTEAFF	TGCGCCAGAGGGGCGTCATTGAACACTGAAGCTTTCTTT
TRBV7-9	-	-	TRBJ1-5	CASSQQDYQPQHF	TGTGCCAGCAGTCAACAGGATTATCAGCCCCAGCATTTT
TRBV5-6	-	-	TRBJ1-5	CASSSGQQPQHF	TGTGCCAGCTCTTCAGGTCAACAGCCCCAGCATTTT
TRBV9	-	-	TRBJ2-3	CASSVDGGGDTQYF	TGTGCCAGCAGCGTAGATGGGGGAGGAGATACGCAGTATTTT
TRBV9	-	-	TRBJ1-2	CASSLTYQGRIKDGYTF	TGTGCCAGCAGCTTAACGTACCAGGGCAGGATAAAAGATGGCTACACCTTC
TRBV7-9	-	few	TRBJ1-2	CASSISDPNYGYTF	TGTGCCAGCAGCATCAGTGATCCCAACTATGGCTACACCTTC
TRBV19	-	-	TRBJ1-1	CASSTGTFGTEAFF	TGTGCCAGTAGTACGGGAACCTTCGGCACTGAAGCTTTCTTT
TRBV6-5	-	-	TRBJ2-1	CASSPSSYNEQFF	TGTGCCAGCAGCCCCAGTTCGTACAATGAGCAGTTCTTC
TRBV28	TRBD1	-	TRBJ2-7	CASRDRGQGSYEQYF	TGTGCCAGCAGGGACCGGGGACAGGGGTCCTACGAGCAGTACTTC
TRBV15	-	-	TRBJ2-2	CATSRGEPGELFF	TGTGCCACCAGCAGAGGGGAGCCCGGGGAGCTGTTTTTT
TRBV27	TRBD1	-	TRBJ1-1	CASSSGTGGNTEAFF	TGTGCCAGCAGTTCCGGGACAGGGGGGAACACTGAAGCTTTCTTT
TRBV25-1	-	-	TRBJ2-3	CASSEGPTRSTDTQYF	TGTGCCAGCAGTGAGGGGCCGACCCGCAGCACAGATACGCAGTATTTT
TRBV7-2	-	-	TRBJ2-1	CASSLDGVESREQFF	TGTGCCAGCAGCTTAGACGGGGTGGAATCGCGGGAGCAGTTCTTC
TRBV5-1	-	-	TRBJ1-4	CASSLSRDTLSTNEKLFF	TGCGCCAGCAGCTTGAGTCGGGACACCCTCTCAACTAATGAAAAACTGTTTTTT
TRBV7-8	TRBD1	-	TRBJ2-7	CASSLEPDRASSYEQYF	TGTGCCAGCAGCTTAGAGCCCGACAGGGCAAGCTCCTACGAGCAGTACTTC
TRBV5-5	-	-	TRBJ1-1	CASSLGGVEAFF	TGTGCCAGCAGCTTGGGGGGGGTTGAAGCTTTCTTT
TRBV11-2	TRBD2	-	TRBJ2-3	CASSHTTWVVAGGQDTQYF	TGTGCCAGCAGCCATACTACGTGGGTGGTAGCGGGGGGGCAAGATACGCAGTATTTT
TRBV6-4	TRBD2	-	TRBJ2-3	CASSEGLAADTQYF	TGTGCCAGCAGTGAGGGACTAGCAGCGGATACGCAGTATTTT
TRBV7-6	-	-	TRBJ1-1	CASSWSDTEAFF	TGTGCCAGCAGTTGGTCGGACACTGAAGCTTTCTTT
TRBV28	TRBD1	few	TRBJ1-1	CASSPDRGFTEAFF	TGTGCCAGCAGCCCCGACAGGGGTTTCACTGAAGCTTTCTTT
TRBV9	TRBD1	-	TRBJ2-2	CASSGDRGPNTGELFF	TGTGCCAGCAGCGGTGACAGGGGCCCGAACACCGGGGAGCTGTTTTTT